Shown below are 20 T cell receptor beta chains from a single sample sequenced in a study of glioma-infiltrating T cells. The iRepertoire nested amplicon-rescue multiplex PCR amplified TCR alpha and beta CDR3s from RNA. TCRdb redid the calling of the multiplex PCR reads with MiXCR, one entry per CDR3 protein. The sample lists around 350,000 distinct CDR3 sequences, roughly two fifths occurring once. The sequencing input was glioma tissue, nonneoplastic brain tissue, or PBMCs (not recorded which). The source of these receptors is a human donor with low-grade glioma or glioblastoma, undergoing nonglioma brain surgery, or in good health (not recorded which).

As DNA, the CDR3 is TGTGCCATCAGTGGGGGGACGTACGAGCAGTACTTC. This translates into CAISGGTYEQYF. The J gene is TRBJ2-7, the V gene TRBV10-3, with D tentatively TRBD1 or TRBD2 (5 bases each). Trimming removed 4 bases at V and 4 bases at J, with 8 bases between. In germline, CDR1 is ENHRY, CDR2 SYGVKD. The CDR3 consists of 12 residues.

The gene calls are TRBV20-1 and TRBJ2-1, with 12 bases lining up with TRBD2. The CDR3 consists of 15 residues. With 4 bases clipped from V and 5 bases from J, the junction kept 6 bases outside the gene matches. Germline V CDR1 and CDR2: DFQATT, SNEGSKA (reference sequence). CDR3: CSATPSSGRDNEQFF. The CDR3 bases are TGCAGTGCTACACCCTCTAGCGGGAGGGACAATGAGCAGTTCTTC.

In the case of this clonotype: With a much larger clone just one base away, this may be a read error. Here the CDR3 reads CASSLAYQESQYF. In DNA form, the CDR3 reads TGTGCCAGCAGTTTAGCTTACCAAGAGTCCCAGTACTTC. The chain is built from TRBV6-6 and TRBJ2-5; D remains unclear. Germline V gene data show CDR1 as MNHNY and CDR2 as SVGAGI (reference sequence). The CDR3 sequence is 13 residues long.

This chain connects TRBV7-3 to TRBJ1-1; D gene uncertain. The CDR3 has 13 amino acids. CDR1 SGHTA and CDR2 FQGTGA come from the germline V gene. Between the trimmed V and J ends, which lost 5 bases and 0 bases, there was a span of 7 bases. This CDR3 is CASSPQMNTEAFF. The CDR3 bases are TGTGCCAGCAGCCCGCAAATGAACACTGAAGCTTTCTTT.

In its sample, this clonotype was seen many times. The genes are TRBV6-2 or TRBV6-3 and TRBJ1-1, with 9 bases aligning to TRBD1. The CDR3 extends over 13 amino acids. Per the germline V gene, CDR1 is MNHEY and CDR2 is SVGEGT. The J segment lost 10 bases and the V segment lost 6 bases, leaving 9 bases of the junction unmatched. The CDR3 reads CASRTGGLLGAFF. The CDR3 DNA reads TGTGCCAGCAGGACAGGGGGACTCTTGGGAGCTTTCTTT.

This chain connects TRBV28 to TRBJ2-7; D not certain. This CDR3 region has 15 residues. V lost 5 bases to trimming and J lost 2 bases, with 16 bases between them. The germline CDR1 and CDR2 sequences are MDHEN and SYDVKM. The CDR3: CASSRGGLVPYEQYF. The CDR3 nucleotides read TGTGCCAGCAGTCGCGGTGGGCTGGTCCCCTACGAGCAGTACTTC.

In regard to this clonotype: This could be a read error, since a much larger clone is one nucleotide away. The chain links TRBV5-4 to TRBJ1-6, with 8 bases that match TRBD1. The CDR3 has 16 residues. Germline lookup yields CDR1 SGHNT and CDR2 YYREEE (reference sequence). CDR3 amino acids: CASSLIGQGRDSLLHF. The CDR3 DNA reads TGTGCCAGCAGCTTGATTGGACAGGGTCGTGATTCACTCCTCCACTTT.

J is TRBJ1-1 and V is TRBV7-3, with 9 bases that match TRBD1. Germline V gives CDR1 SGHTA, CDR2 FQGTGA. The trim removed 5 bases at V and 7 bases at J, leaving 8 bases unmatched. This CDR3 is built from 14 residues. The CDR3 DNA reads TGTGCCAGCAGCCCGGACAGGGGCTTGGGTGAAGCTTTCTTT. Its translation is CASSPDRGLGEAFF. Full variable domain (missing parts from reference TRBV7-3 and TRBJ1-1): GAGVSQTPSNKVTEKGKYVELRCDPISGHTALYWYRQSLGQGPEFLIYFQGTGAADDSGLPNDRFFAVRPEGSVSTLKIQRTERGDSAVYLCASSPDRGLGEAFFGQGTRLTVV.

This clonotype has a count of ten or more. V and J are TRBV27 and TRBJ1-2, with D tentatively TRBD1 (6 bases). The ends were cut back, 5 bases at V and 5 bases at J, with 21 bases in the middle. Germline loops: CDR1 MNHEY, CDR2 SMNVEV (reference sequence). This CDR3 is 16 amino acids long. CDR3 amino acids: CASSPQGQRAIYGYTF. The CDR3 nucleotides are TGTGCCAGCAGTCCGCAGGGGCAGAGGGCCATATATGGCTACACCTTC.

J is TRBJ2-2 and V is TRBV4-1, with D tentatively TRBD2 (5 bases). The V gene's germline CDR1 is MGHRA and CDR2 YSYEKL. Trimming took off 0 bases at V and 2 bases at J, with 7 bases between the two ends. This CDR3 is 15 amino acids long. In DNA form, the CDR3 reads TGCGCCAGCAGCCAAGAGACTACCAACACCGGGGAGCTGTTTTTT. It is translated as CASSQETTNTGELFF.

About this clonotype: A much larger clone lies a single base off, so this may be a read error. The rearrangement uses TRBV27 and TRBJ2-3; perhaps TRBD1 as D (6 bases). The V and J ends lost 5 bases and 8 bases respectively, with 14 bases between them. Germline V gene data show CDR1 as MNHEY and CDR2 as SMNVEV (reference sequence). CDR3 length equals 13 residues. The CDR3 reads CASSIGGAGTQYF. The CDR3 DNA is TGTGCCAGCAGTATAGGGGGTGCAGGTACGCAGTATTTT.

Notes on this clonotype: A much larger clone lies one base from this, so it may be a read error. This chain joins TRBV6-2 or TRBV6-3 and TRBJ2-7; maybe TRBD1 (6 bases). Germline CDR1 MNHEY, CDR2 SVGEGT. The V and J ends lost 6 bases and 4 bases respectively, with 13 bases between them. The CDR3 sequence is 13 residues long. The CDR3 DNA reads as TGTGCCAGCAGCACAGGGATAGGATACGAGCAGTACTTC. It is translated as CASSTGIGYEQYF.

Ten or more counts support this clonotype. This rearrangement joins TRBV27 to TRBJ2-5; tentative D call: TRBD1 (5 bases). CDR3 length: 16 amino acids. Germline CDR1 MNHEY, CDR2 SMNVEV (reference sequence). V lost 1 base and J 1 base, leaving 13 bases between the germline ends. The chain's CDR3 is CASSLYGATIQETQYF. Written as DNA, the CDR3 is TGTGCCAGCAGTTTATATGGGGCCACCATCCAAGAGACCCAGTACTTC.

The V call is TRBV5-4, the J call TRBJ1-2; D not certain. From germline, CDR1 is SGHNT and CDR2 YYREEE (reference sequence). This CDR3 contains 12 residues. V lost 3 bases to trimming and J lost 3 bases, with 6 bases between them. The CDR3 region has the DNA TGTGCCAGCAGCTGGGAGGACTATGGCTACACCTTC. Residues: CASSWEDYGYTF. Supplemented by reference TRBV5-4 and TRBJ1-2, the full variable domain reads ETGVTQSPTHLIKTRGQQVTLRCSSQSGHNTVSWYQQALGQGPQFIFQYYREEENGRGNFPPRFSGLQFPNYSSELNVNALELDDSALYLCASSWEDYGYTFGSGTRLTVV.

As for this clonotype: A much larger clone is a single base away; this may be a read error. The genes are TRBV15 and TRBJ2-1; D is unclear. Germline loops: CDR1 LNHNV, CDR2 YYDKDF (reference sequence). The CDR3 sequence is 15 residues long. CDR3 in amino acids: CATSRASLPYIEQFF. The CDR3 DNA follows: TGTGCCACCAGCAGAGCAAGTCTACCCTACATTGAGCAGTTCTTC. The complete variable domain, with remaining parts taken from reference TRBV15 and TRBJ2-1, reads DAMVIQNPRYQVTQFGKPVTLSCSQTLNHNVMYWYQQKSSQAPKLLFHYYDKDFNNEADTPDNFQSRRPNTSFCFLDIRSPGLGDTAMYLCATSRASLPYIEQFFGPGTRLTVL.

This chain links TRBV7-2 with TRBJ2-5, with 8 bases lining up with TRBD1. The V segment lost 3 bases and the J segment 5 bases; nucleotides outside the gene matches: 5. This CDR3 spans 14 amino acids. The germline gives CDR1 SGHTA, CDR2 FQGNSA. This chain's CDR3 is CASSLAGGLETQYF. The CDR3 DNA follows: TGTGCCAGCAGCTTGGCAGGGGGCCTCGAGACCCAGTACTTC.

In its sample, this clonotype was seen many times. This chain joins TRBV28 and TRBJ1-1, with D uncertain. V lost 11 bases and J lost 4, with 14 bases in between. The CDR3 contains 12 residues. CDR1 is MDHEN, CDR2 SYDVKM, per germline. The CDR3 sequence: CASRGEGTEAFF. The DNA for the CDR3 is TGTGCCTCCCGGGGAGAGGGCACTGAAGCTTTCTTT.

The J gene is TRBJ2-3, the V gene TRBV20-1, with 9 nucleotides matching TRBD2. Germline CDR1 and CDR2: DFQATT and SNEGSKA (reference sequence). The CDR3 totals 17 residues. V was pared by 1 base and J by 0 bases, with 8 bases of the junction left unmatched. The CDR3 region is CSARGLIAGESTDTQYF. The DNA for the CDR3 is TGCAGTGCTAGAGGCTTGATAGCGGGAGAAAGCACAGATACGCAGTATTTT.

The V and J genes are TRBV6-4 and TRBJ1-3; D gene unclear. Germline V gene lookup returns CDR1 MRHNA and CDR2 SNTAGT. V lost 4 bases to trimming and J lost 4 bases, with 20 bases between them. The CDR3 length is 17 residues. The CDR3 DNA reads TGTGCCAGCAGTGGGCACCGCAGGTCAGCCGCCGGAAACACCATATATTTT. Translation: CASSGHRRSAAGNTIYF.

The CDR3: CASSYLLKKITSGGDTQYF. Written as DNA, the CDR3 is TGTGCCAGCAGTTACCTACTCAAAAAGATTACTAGCGGGGGGGATACGCAGTATTTT. This rearrangement joins TRBV6-5 to TRBJ2-3, with TRBD2 matching over 12 bases. With V trimmed by 2 bases and J by 6 bases, 15 bases remained unmatched. This CDR3 has 19 amino acids. Germline V gene lookup returns CDR1 MNHEY and CDR2 SVGAGI.